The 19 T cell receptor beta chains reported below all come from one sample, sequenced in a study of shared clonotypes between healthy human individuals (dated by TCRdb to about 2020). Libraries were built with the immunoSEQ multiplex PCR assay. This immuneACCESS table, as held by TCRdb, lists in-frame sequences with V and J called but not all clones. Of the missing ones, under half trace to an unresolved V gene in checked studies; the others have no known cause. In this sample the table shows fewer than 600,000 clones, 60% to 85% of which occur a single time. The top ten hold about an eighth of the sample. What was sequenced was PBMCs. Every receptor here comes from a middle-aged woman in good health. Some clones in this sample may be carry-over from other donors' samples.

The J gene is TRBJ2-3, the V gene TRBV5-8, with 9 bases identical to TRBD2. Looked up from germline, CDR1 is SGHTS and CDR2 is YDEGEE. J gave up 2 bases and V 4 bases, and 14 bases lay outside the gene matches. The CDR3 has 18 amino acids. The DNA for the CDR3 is TGTGCCAGCAGCCCAACTAGCGTGACTAGCGGCAACACAGATACGCAGTATTTT. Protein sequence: CASSPTSVTSGNTDTQYF.

The CDR3 reads CAIRGGSVDSQPQHF. The CDR3 coding sequence is TGTGCCATCCGAGGGGGCTCCGTTGATAGTCAGCCCCAGCATTTT. V gene TRBV28 combines with J gene TRBJ1-5; 7 bases are shared with TRBD1. Germline V CDR1 and CDR2: MDHEN, SYDVKM. Trimming cost V 10 bases and J 6 bases; bases outside gene matches: 15. CDR3 length: 15 amino acids.

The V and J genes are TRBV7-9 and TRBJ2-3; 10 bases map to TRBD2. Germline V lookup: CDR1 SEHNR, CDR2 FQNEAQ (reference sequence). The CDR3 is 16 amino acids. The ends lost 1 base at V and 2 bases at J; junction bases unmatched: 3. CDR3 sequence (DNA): TGTGCCAGCAGCTTAGGCGGGACTAGCGTCACAGATACGCAGTATTTT. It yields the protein CASSLGGTSVTDTQYF.

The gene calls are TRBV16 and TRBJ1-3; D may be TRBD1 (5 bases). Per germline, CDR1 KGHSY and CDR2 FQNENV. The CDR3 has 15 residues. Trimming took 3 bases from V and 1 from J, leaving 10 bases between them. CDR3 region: CASSQTVSSGNTIYF. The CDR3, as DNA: TGTGCCAGCAGCCAGACAGTTTCGTCTGGAAACACCATATATTTT. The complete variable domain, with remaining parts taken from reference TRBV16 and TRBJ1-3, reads GEEVAQTPKHLVRGEGQKAKLYCAPIKGHSYVFWYQQVLKNEFKFLISFQNENVFDETGMPKERFSAKCLPNSPCSLEIQATKLEDSAVYFCASSQTVSSGNTIYFGEGSWLTVV.

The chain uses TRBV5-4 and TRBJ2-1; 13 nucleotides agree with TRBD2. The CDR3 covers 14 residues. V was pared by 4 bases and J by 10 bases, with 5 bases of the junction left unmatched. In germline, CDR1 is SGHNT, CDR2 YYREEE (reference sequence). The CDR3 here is CASSVGLAGVEQFF. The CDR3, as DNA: TGTGCCAGCAGCGTAGGACTAGCGGGAGTCGAGCAGTTCTTC.

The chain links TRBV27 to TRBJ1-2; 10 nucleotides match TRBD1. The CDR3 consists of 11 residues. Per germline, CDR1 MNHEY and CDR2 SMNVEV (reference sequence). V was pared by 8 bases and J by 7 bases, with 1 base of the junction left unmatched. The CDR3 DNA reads TGTGCCAGCCGGACAGGGGGTGGCTACACCTTC. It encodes CASRTGGGYTF.

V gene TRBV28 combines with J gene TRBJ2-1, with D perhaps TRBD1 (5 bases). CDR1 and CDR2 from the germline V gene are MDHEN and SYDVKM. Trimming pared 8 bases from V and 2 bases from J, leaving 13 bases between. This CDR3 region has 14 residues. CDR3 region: CASGPQGPYNEQFF. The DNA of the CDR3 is TGTGCCAGCGGGCCCCAGGGCCCCTACAATGAGCAGTTCTTC.

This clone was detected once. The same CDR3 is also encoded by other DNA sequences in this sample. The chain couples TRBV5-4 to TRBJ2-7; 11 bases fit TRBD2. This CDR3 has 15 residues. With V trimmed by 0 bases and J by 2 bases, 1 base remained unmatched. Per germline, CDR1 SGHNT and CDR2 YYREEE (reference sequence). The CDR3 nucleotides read TGTGCCAGCAGCTTGGGACTAGCGGGGACCTACGAGCAGTACTTC. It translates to CASSLGLAGTYEQYF.

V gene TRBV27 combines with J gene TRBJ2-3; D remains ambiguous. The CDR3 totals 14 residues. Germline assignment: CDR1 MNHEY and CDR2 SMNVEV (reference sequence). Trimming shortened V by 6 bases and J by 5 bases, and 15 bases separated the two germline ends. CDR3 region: CASRTTIAVDTQYF. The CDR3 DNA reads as TGTGCCAGCAGAACTACTATAGCCGTAGATACGCAGTATTTT.

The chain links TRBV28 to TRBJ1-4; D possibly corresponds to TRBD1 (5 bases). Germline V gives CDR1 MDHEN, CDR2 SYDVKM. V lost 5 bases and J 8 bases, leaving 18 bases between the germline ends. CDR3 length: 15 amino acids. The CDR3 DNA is TGTGCCAGCAGTGGGTCCGGCAGGGTGGAGGAAAAACTGTTTTTT. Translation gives CASSGSGRVEEKLFF.

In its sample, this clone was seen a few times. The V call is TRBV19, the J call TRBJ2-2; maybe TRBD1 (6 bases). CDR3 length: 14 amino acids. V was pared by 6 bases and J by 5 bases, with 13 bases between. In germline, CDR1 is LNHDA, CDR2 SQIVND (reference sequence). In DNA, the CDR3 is TGTGCCAGTAGCTACACTACAGGGACCGGGGAGCTGTTTTTT. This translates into CASSYTTGTGELFF.

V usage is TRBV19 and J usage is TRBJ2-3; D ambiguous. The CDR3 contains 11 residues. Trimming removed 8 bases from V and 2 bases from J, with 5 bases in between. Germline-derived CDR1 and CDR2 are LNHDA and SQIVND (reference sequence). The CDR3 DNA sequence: TGTGCCAGTGCTTACACAGATACGCAGTATTTT. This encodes CASAYTDTQYF.

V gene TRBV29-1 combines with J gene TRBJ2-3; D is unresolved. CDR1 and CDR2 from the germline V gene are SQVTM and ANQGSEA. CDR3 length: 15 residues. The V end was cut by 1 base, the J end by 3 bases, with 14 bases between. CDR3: CSVEGGRGGTDTQYF. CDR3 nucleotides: TGCAGCGTTGAAGGAGGTCGAGGTGGGACAGATACGCAGTATTTT.

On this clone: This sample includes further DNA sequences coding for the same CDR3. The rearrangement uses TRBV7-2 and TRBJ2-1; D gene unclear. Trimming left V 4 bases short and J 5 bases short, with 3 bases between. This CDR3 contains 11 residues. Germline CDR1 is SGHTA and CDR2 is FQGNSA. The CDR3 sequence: CASSSDNEQFF. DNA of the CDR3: TGTGCCAGCAGCTCGGACAATGAGCAGTTCTTC.

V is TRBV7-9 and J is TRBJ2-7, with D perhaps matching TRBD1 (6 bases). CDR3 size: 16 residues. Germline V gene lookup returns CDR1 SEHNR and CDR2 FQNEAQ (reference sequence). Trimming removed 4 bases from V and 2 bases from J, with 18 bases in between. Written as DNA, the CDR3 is TGTGCCAGCAGCTCTACCCGACAGGAACAAACCTACGAGCAGTACTTC. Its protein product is CASSSTRQEQTYEQYF.

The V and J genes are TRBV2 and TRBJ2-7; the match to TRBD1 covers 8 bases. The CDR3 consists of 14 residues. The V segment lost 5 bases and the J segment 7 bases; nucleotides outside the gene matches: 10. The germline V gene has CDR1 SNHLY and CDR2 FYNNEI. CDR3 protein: CASSQGQVLREQYF. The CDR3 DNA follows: TGTGCCAGCAGTCAGGGACAGGTTCTTCGAGAGCAGTACTTC.

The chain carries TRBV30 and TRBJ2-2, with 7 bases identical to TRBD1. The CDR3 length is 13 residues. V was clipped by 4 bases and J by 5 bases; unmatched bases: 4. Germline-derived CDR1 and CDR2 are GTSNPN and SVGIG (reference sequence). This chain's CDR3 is CAWIGGLTGELFF. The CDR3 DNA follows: TGTGCCTGGATAGGGGGCCTGACCGGGGAGCTGTTTTTT. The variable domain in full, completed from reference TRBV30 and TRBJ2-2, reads SQTIHQWPATLVQPVGSPLSLECTVEGTSNPNLYWYRQAAGRGLQLLFYSVGIGQISSEVPQNLSASRPQDRQFILSSKKLLLSDSGFYLCAWIGGLTGELFFGEGSRLTVL.

The CDR3 is CASSFSVGSSYEQYF. CDR3 nucleotide sequence: TGTGCCAGCAGCTTTAGTGTGGGATCGTCCTACGAGCAGTACTTC. The chain couples TRBV7-8 to TRBJ2-7, with D hard to call. The CDR3 has 15 residues. The ends were cut back, 3 bases at V and 1 base at J, with 13 bases in the middle. Per the germline V gene, CDR1 is SGHVS and CDR2 is FQNEAQ.

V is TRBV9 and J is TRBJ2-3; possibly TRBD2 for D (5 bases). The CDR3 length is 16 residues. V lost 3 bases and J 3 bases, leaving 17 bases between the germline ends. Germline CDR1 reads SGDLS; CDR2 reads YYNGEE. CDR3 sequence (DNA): TGTGCCAGCAGCGCCCTTTCGGGAACCCTGACAGATACGCAGTATTTT. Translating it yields CASSALSGTLTDTQYF.